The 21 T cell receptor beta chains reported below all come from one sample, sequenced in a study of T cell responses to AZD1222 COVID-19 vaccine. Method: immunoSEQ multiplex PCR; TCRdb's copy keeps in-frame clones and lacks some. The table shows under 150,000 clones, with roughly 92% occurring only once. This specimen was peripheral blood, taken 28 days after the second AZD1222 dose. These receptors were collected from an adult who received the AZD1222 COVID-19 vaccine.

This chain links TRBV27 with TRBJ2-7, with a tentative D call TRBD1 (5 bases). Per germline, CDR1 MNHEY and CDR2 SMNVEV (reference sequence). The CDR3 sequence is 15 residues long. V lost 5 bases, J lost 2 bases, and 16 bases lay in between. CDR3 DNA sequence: TGTGCCAGCAGTGAATTGACAGACCACCCCTACGAGCAGTACTTC. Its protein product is CASSELTDHPYEQYF.

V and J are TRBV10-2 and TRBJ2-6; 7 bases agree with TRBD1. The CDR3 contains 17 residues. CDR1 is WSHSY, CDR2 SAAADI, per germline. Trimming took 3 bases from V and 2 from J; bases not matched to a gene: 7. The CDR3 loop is CASSDKGAFTGANVLTF. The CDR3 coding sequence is TGCGCCAGCAGTGATAAGGGGGCCTTTACTGGGGCCAACGTCCTGACTTTC.

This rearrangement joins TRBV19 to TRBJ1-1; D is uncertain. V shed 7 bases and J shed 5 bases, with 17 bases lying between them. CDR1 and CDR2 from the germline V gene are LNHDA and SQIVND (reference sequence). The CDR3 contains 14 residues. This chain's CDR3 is CASTWGQARTEAFF. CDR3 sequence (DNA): TGTGCCAGTACCTGGGGTCAGGCCCGGACTGAAGCTTTCTTT.

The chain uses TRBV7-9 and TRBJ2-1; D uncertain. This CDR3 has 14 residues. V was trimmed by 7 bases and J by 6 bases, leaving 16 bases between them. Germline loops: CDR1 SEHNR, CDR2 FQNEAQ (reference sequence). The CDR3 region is CASKQLRLGNEQFF. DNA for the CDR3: TGTGCCAGCAAGCAGTTGCGACTGGGCAATGAGCAGTTCTTC.

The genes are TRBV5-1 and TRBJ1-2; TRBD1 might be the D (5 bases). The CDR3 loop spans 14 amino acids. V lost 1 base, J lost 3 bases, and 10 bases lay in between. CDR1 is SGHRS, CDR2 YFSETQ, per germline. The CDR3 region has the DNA TGCGCCAGCAGCTTGTCGGGGGGAGACTATGGCTACACCTTC. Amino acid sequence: CASSLSGGDYGYTF.

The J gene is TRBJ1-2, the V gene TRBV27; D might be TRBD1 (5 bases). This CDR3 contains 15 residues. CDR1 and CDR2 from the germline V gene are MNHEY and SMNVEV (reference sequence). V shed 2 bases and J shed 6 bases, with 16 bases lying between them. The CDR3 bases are TGTGCCAGCAGTTTAAGCGGGGCGCGGGATAATGGCTACACCTTC. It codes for CASSLSGARDNGYTF.

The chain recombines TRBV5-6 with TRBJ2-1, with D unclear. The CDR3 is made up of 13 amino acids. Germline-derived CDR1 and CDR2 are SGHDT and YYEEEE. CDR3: CATTMAVYNEQFF. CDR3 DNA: TGTGCTACTACTATGGCGGTCTACAATGAGCAGTTCTTC.

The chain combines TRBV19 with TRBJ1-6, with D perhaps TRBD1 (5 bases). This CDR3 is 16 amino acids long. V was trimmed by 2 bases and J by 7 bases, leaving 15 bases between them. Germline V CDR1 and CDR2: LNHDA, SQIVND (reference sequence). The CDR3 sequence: CASSIQGDFKNSPLHF. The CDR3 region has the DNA TGTGCCAGTAGTATACAGGGAGATTTTAAGAATTCACCCCTCCACTTT.

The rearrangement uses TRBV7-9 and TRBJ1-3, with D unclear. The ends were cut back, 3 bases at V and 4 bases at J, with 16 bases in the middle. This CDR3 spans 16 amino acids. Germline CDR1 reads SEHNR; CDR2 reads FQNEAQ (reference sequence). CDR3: CASSFPGRGRGNTIYF. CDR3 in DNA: TGTGCCAGCAGCTTCCCAGGCCGAGGGCGAGGAAACACCATATATTTT.

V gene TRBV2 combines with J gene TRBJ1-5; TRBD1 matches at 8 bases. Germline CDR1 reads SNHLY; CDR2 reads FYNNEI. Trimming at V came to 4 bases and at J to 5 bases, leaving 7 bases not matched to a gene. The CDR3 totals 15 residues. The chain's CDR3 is CASSAGQGGYQPQHF. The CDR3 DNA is TGTGCCAGCAGTGCTGGACAGGGAGGGTATCAGCCCCAGCATTTT.

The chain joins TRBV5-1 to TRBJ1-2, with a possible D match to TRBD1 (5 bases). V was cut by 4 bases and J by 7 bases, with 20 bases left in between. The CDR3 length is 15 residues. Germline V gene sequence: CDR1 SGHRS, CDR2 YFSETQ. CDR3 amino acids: CASSPTQPGQGGYTF. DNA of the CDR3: TGCGCCAGCAGCCCGACGCAGCCGGGCCAGGGTGGCTACACCTTC.

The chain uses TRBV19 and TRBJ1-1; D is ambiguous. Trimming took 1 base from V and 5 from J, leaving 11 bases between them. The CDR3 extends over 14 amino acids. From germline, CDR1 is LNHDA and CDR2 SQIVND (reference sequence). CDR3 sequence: CASSIASLWTEAFF. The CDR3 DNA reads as TGTGCCAGTAGTATAGCCAGTCTGTGGACTGAAGCTTTCTTT.

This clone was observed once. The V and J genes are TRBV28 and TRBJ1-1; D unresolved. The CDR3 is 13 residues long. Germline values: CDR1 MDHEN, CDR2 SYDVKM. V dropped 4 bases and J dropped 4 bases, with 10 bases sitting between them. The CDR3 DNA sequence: TGTGCCAGCAGTTCTGGTCTGTTCACTGAAGCTTTCTTT. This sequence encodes CASSSGLFTEAFF.

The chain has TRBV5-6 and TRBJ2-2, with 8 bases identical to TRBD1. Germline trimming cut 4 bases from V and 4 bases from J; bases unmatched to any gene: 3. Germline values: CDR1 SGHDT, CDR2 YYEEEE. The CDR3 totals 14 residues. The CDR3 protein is CASSGTGGTGELFF. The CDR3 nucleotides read TGTGCCAGCAGCGGAACAGGGGGCACCGGGGAGCTGTTTTTT.

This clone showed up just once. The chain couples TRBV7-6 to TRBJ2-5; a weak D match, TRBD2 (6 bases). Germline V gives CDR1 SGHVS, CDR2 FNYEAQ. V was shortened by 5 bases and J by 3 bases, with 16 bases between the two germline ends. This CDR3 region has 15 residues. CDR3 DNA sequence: TGTGCCAGCAGCCCCCGACTAGTTCTTGAAGAGACCCAGTACTTC. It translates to CASSPRLVLEETQYF.

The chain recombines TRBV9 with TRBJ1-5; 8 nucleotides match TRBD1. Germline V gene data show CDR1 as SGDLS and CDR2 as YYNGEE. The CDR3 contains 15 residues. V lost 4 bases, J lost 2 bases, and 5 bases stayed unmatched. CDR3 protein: CASSPSGGGNQPQHF. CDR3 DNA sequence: TGTGCCAGCAGCCCCTCAGGGGGCGGCAATCAGCCCCAGCATTTT.

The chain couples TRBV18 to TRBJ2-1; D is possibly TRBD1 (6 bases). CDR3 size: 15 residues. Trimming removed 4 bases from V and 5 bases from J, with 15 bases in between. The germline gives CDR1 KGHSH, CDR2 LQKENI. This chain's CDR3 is CASSLFGQPNNEQFF. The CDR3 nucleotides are TGTGCCAGCTCACTGTTCGGACAGCCTAACAATGAGCAGTTCTTC.

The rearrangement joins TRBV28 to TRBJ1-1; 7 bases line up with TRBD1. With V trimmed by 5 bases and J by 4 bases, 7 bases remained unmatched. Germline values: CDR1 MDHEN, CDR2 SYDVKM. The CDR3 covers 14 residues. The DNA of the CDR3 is TGTGCCAGCAGTCTCACGACAGGGCCCACTGAAGCTTTCTTT. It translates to CASSLTTGPTEAFF. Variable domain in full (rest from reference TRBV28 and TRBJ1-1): DVKVTQSSRYLVKRTGEKVFLECVQDMDHENMFWYRQDPGLGLRLIYFSYDVKMKEKGDIPEGYSVSREKKERFSLILESASTNQTSMYLCASSLTTGPTEAFFGQGTRLTVV.

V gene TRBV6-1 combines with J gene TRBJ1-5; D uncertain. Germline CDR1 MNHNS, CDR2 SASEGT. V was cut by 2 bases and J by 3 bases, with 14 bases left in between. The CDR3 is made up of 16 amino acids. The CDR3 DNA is TGTGCCAGCAGTGAAAGCGTGGAGGCGTACAATCAGCCCCAGCATTTT. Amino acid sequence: CASSESVEAYNQPQHF.

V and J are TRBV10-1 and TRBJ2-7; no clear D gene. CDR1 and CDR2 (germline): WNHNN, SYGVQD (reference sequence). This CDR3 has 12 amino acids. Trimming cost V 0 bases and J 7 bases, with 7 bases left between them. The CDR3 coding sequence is TGCGCCAGCAGTGAGTCGTTAGGGGAGCAGTACTTC. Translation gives CASSESLGEQYF.

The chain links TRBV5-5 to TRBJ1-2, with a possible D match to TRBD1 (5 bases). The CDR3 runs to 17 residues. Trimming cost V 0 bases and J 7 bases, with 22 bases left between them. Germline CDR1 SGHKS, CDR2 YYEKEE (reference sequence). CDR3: CASSLVGGVARERGYTF. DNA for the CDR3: TGTGCCAGCAGCTTGGTGGGGGGGGTAGCCCGGGAACGTGGCTACACCTTC.